This TCR beta chain is drawn from a study of shared clonotypes between healthy human individuals. Notes on the study in general: In having few donors, the study represented limited genetic and exposure-history diversity. Generation probabilities of non-shared clonotypes were lower (relative to those shared by all four donors). Around 5% was the fraction of naive CD4 clonotypes found shared across a few donors.

The healthy adult donors were HIV-negative and reported no recent acute infections or vaccinations. Clones were sequenced by immunoSEQ multiplex PCR, and TCRdb holds only the in-frame ones, with some missing. The table includes fewer than 3 million clones, roughly 90% detected once. Note on this clone: The antigen is unknown.

The CDR3 is 16 amino acids. V lost 2 bases and J lost 2, with 15 bases in between. Germline CDR1 is MDHEN and CDR2 is SYDVKM. The chain carries TRBV28 and TRBJ2-5; D is unresolved. The receptor was derived from a man between 18 and 29 years old in good health. Some clones in this sample may be carry-over from other donors' samples. The sample consisted of naive CD4+ T cells from PBMCs. Subset denoted: CD45RA+ positively selected. This CDR3 reads CASSLRRWYPQETQYF. DNA of the CDR3: TGTGCCAGCAGTTTAAGAAGGTGGTACCCACAAGAGACCCAGTACTTC.